The 26 T cell receptor beta chains reported below all come from one sample, sequenced in a study of monozygotic twins with inflammatory bowel disease. Reprocessing the 5' RACE reads, TCRdb reports a single entry for every CDR3 protein and omits DNA. The sample holds approximately 400,000 distinct CDR3 sequences. Specimen: blood. These receptors were collected from a human donor with ulcerative colitis or Crohn's disease, or a healthy co-twin of an affected twin (not recorded which).

The chain uses TRBV5-1 and TRBJ2-3. CDR1 and CDR2 (germline): SGHRS, YFSETQ. CDR3 length: 15 residues. The CDR3 spells CASSLYQEITDTQYF. Complete variable domain (other parts from reference TRBV5-1 and TRBJ2-3): KAGVTQTPRYLIKTRGQQVTLSCSPISGHRSVSWYQQTPGQGLQFLFEYFSETQRNKGNFPGRFSGRQFSNSRSEMNVSTLELGDSALYLCASSLYQEITDTQYFGPGTRLTVL.

The V call is TRBV7-2, the J call TRBJ2-1; TCRdb lists TRBD2, though no DNA is available to test this call. Germline CDR1 reads SGHTA; CDR2 reads FQGNSA. CDR3 length equals 15 residues. The CDR3 spells CASSLRPSGNNEQFF.

This chain links TRBV20-1 with TRBJ2-5; there is no DNA to check the TCRdb D call of TRBD2. This CDR3 has 15 residues. Germline CDR1 DFQATT, CDR2 SNEGSKA (reference sequence). The CDR3 reads CSARDLGGREETQYF.

V and J are TRBV7-2 and TRBJ2-3; TCRdb reports TRBD1, a call that lacks DNA to check it against. This CDR3 is 16 amino acids long. Looked up from germline, CDR1 is SGHTA and CDR2 is FQGNSA. The CDR3 loop reads CASSYAGTFSSDTQYF.

The chain combines TRBV19 with TRBJ2-7; TCRdb gives TRBD1 as the D gene, but with no DNA this cannot be confirmed. CDR3 length equals 13 residues. Per the germline V gene, CDR1 is LNHDA and CDR2 is SQIVND (reference sequence). CDR3 loop: CASKRDGSYEQYF.

The J gene is TRBJ2-7, the V gene TRBV12-3 or TRBV12-4. The CDR3 has 12 amino acids. This CDR3 is CASSSPTVEQYF.

The V and J genes are TRBV30 and TRBJ2-1; TCRdb selects TRBD1, and the lack of DNA leaves this call unchecked. This CDR3 has 13 amino acids. CDR1 and CDR2 (germline): GTSNPN, SVGIG (reference sequence). CDR3 region: CAWIEGPNNEQFF.

The rearrangement links TRBV29-1 to TRBJ2-1. This CDR3 is built from 11 residues. Looked up from germline, CDR1 is SQVTM and CDR2 is ANQGSEA. The CDR3 reads CSVEPSNEQFF.

This sequence joins TRBV12-3 or TRBV12-4 and TRBJ2-5; as DNA is missing, the TRBD1 call by TCRdb cannot be tested. This CDR3 region has 13 residues. The CDR3 reads CASSFEGQETQYF.

The rearrangement uses TRBV29-1 and TRBJ1-1; TCRdb reports TRBD1, a call that lacks DNA to check it against. The germline V gene has CDR1 SQVTM and CDR2 ANQGSEA. This CDR3 comprises 15 residues. CDR3 loop: CSISKFTGSNTEAFF.

This rearrangement joins TRBV9 to TRBJ2-2. CDR1 is SGDLS, CDR2 YYNGEE, per germline. This CDR3 region has 15 residues. This chain's CDR3 is CASSVNPANTGELFF. Full variable domain (remainder filled in from reference TRBV9 and TRBJ2-2): DSGVTQTPKHLITATGQRVTLRCSPRSGDLSVYWYQQSLDQGLQFLIQYYNGEERAKGNILERFSAQQFPDLHSELNLSSLELGDSALYFCASSVNPANTGELFFGEGSRLTVL.

This rearrangement joins TRBV3-1 to TRBJ2-7; TCRdb outputs TRBD2, but without DNA this stays unchecked. The germline V gene has CDR1 LGHDT and CDR2 YNNKEL (reference sequence). The CDR3 consists of 14 residues. CDR3 in amino acids: CASSQLLAGQEQYF.

The J gene is TRBJ1-5, the V gene TRBV7-2; TCRdb indicates TRBD1, and absent DNA this call remains unverified. The CDR3 is made up of 17 amino acids. Germline-derived CDR1 and CDR2 are SGHTA and FQGNSA. This CDR3 is CASSLQGRSGANQPQHF.

The chain joins TRBV11-2 to TRBJ1-2; TCRdb indicates TRBD1, and absent DNA this call remains unverified. The CDR3 runs to 18 residues. CDR1 and CDR2 (germline): SGHAT, FQNNGV. CDR3 protein: CASSFTGTGDSINYGYTF.

V and J are TRBV9 and TRBJ1-6. This CDR3 has 14 amino acids. Germline V lookup: CDR1 SGDLS, CDR2 YYNGEE. The CDR3: CASSEGTYNSPLHF.

The rearrangement uses TRBV10-3 and TRBJ1-1. Germline V lookup: CDR1 ENHRY, CDR2 SYGVKD. The CDR3 covers 15 residues. This CDR3 reads CAISESTGLRTEAFF.

The chain has TRBV20-1 and TRBJ1-4; the D gene TCRdb calls, TRBD1, cannot be checked with no DNA. The CDR3 totals 14 residues. Germline lookup yields CDR1 DFQATT and CDR2 SNEGSKA (reference sequence). The CDR3 sequence is CSARRPGQREKLFF.

The rearrangement joins TRBV12-3 or TRBV12-4 to TRBJ2-7; as DNA is missing, the TRBD1 call by TCRdb cannot be tested. CDR3 length: 15 residues. The CDR3 loop reads CASSSNRGGLYEQYF.

The chain carries TRBV7-2 and TRBJ2-3; no DNA is available, so the TRBD2 call from TCRdb remains unchecked. The germline gives CDR1 SGHTA, CDR2 FQGNSA. This CDR3 region has 16 residues. The CDR3 sequence: CASSFLAGGVTDTQYF. The full variable domain, completed using reference TRBV7-2 and TRBJ2-3, is GAGVSQSPSNKVTEKGKDVELRCDPISGHTALYWYRQSLGQGLEFLIYFQGNSAPDKSGLPSDRFSAERTGGSVSTLTIQRTQQEDSAVYLCASSFLAGGVTDTQYFGPGTRLTVL.

The chain carries TRBV4-1 and TRBJ1-5; the TCRdb call, TRBD1, lacks DNA for checking. The germline V gene has CDR1 MGHRA and CDR2 YSYEKL. The CDR3 consists of 18 residues. Here the CDR3 reads CASSQDTVGQGRNRPQHF.

The gene calls are TRBV5-1 and TRBJ1-1; TCRdb's D call of TRBD1 is untestable without DNA. The CDR3 spans 13 residues. Looked up from germline, CDR1 is SGHRS and CDR2 is YFSETQ. The CDR3 here is CASSAGQGLEAFF.

The chain employs TRBV12-3 or TRBV12-4 and TRBJ2-1; there is no DNA to check the TCRdb D call of TRBD2. This CDR3 spans 15 amino acids. CDR3 in amino acids: CASSLSSWSYNEQFF.

The rearrangement joins TRBV6-1 to TRBJ2-7; absent DNA, TCRdb's TRBD1 call cannot be checked. The germline gives CDR1 MNHNS, CDR2 SASEGT. CDR3 length equals 15 residues. This CDR3 is CASSQRQDSSYEQYF.

CDR3 sequence reads: CSASPSGGPTDTQYF. V is TRBV20-1 and J is TRBJ2-3; TCRdb names TRBD2, which stays unverified in the absence of DNA. This CDR3 has 15 amino acids. Germline CDR1 DFQATT, CDR2 SNEGSKA (reference sequence).

The chain uses TRBV20-1 and TRBJ2-5. This CDR3 has 13 residues. Germline V lookup: CDR1 DFQATT, CDR2 SNEGSKA (reference sequence). This CDR3 reads CSARGDFQETQYF.

The chain combines TRBV29-1 with TRBJ2-3; the D call of TRBD2 rests on TCRdb alone, since no DNA is present to check it. The CDR3 totals 14 residues. From germline, CDR1 is SQVTM and CDR2 ANQGSEA. Here the CDR3 reads CSVEGRVSTDTQYF.